This T cell receptor beta chain was retrieved from a study of blood T cells in healthy people across ages. Those donating, healthy Caucasian individuals from Russia, were aged roughly 6 to 100. Researchers isolated at least 6.5 million PBMCs per sample. A second roughly 6 to 11 cycle PCR used barcoded and J-beta primers. A minimum of 2.5 million CDR3-containing paired-end reads was obtained for each sample. TCRdb redid the calling of the 5' RACE reads with MiXCR, one entry per CDR3 protein. The table includes over a million distinct CDR3 sequences, 40% to 55% detected once. Notes on the study in general: Naive T cell percentage strongly correlated with TCR beta diversity.

In regard to this clonotype: Its target is not known.

Sequencing was done on a sample of blood. The source is a woman aged 60-75 years in good health.

This chain's CDR3 is CASSLRRGFGNSNQPQHF. Written as DNA, the CDR3 is TGTGCCAGCAGTTTACGGCGAGGTTTCGGAAATAGCAATCAGCCCCAGCATTTT. The chain couples TRBV27 to TRBJ1-5, with D unclear. The CDR3 has 18 residues. Deletions cut 2 bases from V and 0 bases from J, with 17 bases between. Germline V gene data show CDR1 as MNHEY and CDR2 as SMNVEV (reference sequence).